The rows below give T cell receptor beta chains drawn from one sample of a study of blood T cell repertoires in COVID-19. Method: immunoSEQ multiplex PCR; TCRdb's copy keeps in-frame clones and lacks some. The sample has almost 200,000 clones; roughly 80% are singletons. Sequenced sample: peripheral blood. The source is a woman aged 40 to 50 with COVID-19, enrolled during active disease. CDR3s leave out the opening cysteine and the closing phenylalanine or tryptophan. Clone size is stated in some rows and not others, as once, few, many or a class when expanded.

clone_size j_call v_call cdr3_aa
. TRBJ2-2 TRBV5-1 ASSFQGSATGELF
. TRBJ1-1 TRBV7-3 ASSLVGGGTEAF
. TRBJ2-1 TRBV7-8 ASSLTTSGGPRTHEQF
. TRBJ2-3 TRBV28 ASSFRPGGTSGYTQY
. TRBJ1-1 TRBV5-5 ASSFFSGGVNTEAF
. TRBJ2-7 TRBV2 ASSTGTTYEQY
. TRBJ1-2 TRBV7-2 ASSLGLGGYT
. TRBJ2-7 TRBV6-5 ASSYSTSGPYEQY
once TRBJ1-6 TRBV5-1 ASSLAGDRDHSPLH
. TRBJ1-1 TRBV10-2 ASSDWSDFMNTEAF
. TRBJ2-5 TRBV3-1/TRBV3-2 ASSQEWELAGGPGDKETQY
. TRBJ1-2 TRBV5-1 ASSSETGGQGYT
. TRBJ1-5 TRBV27 ASSPGQGAGSNQPQH
. TRBJ1-1 TRBV5-6 ASSLGTGVKAF
few TRBJ2-2 TRBV24-1 ATSDLPSGTGGPGELF
. TRBJ1-2 TRBV18 ASSPPGTGPLYGYT
. TRBJ2-6 TRBV6-2/TRBV6-3 ASSYLGGGANVLT
. TRBJ2-1 TRBV7-8 ASSLSGNEQF
once TRBJ2-7 TRBV7-9 ASSSGGPVDEQY
. TRBJ1-5 TRBV18 ASSDSGKGAQPQH
. TRBJ1-2 TRBV6-5 ASTLGPGNYGYT
. TRBJ1-2 TRBV5-5 ASSSQGQGIDGYT
. TRBJ1-6 TRBV6-5 ASSYLGVLDNSPLH
. TRBJ2-3 TRBV25-1 ASTGGQGAGWTQY
. TRBJ2-1 TRBV19 ASRGEGASGSTYNEQF
. TRBJ2-3 TRBV18 ASSRDSHYTDTQY
. TRBJ2-1 TRBV6-1 ASSERDRGRGEQF
. TRBJ2-1 TRBV9 ASSVGGTSGGPNNEQF
. TRBJ1-1 TRBV9 ASGRGFDNTEAF
. TRBJ1-6 TRBV19 ASSISPGVNHSPLH
. TRBJ1-5 TRBV5-6 ASSFRTGGNQPQH
. TRBJ2-3 TRBV4-2 ASSQGGRGTDTQY
. TRBJ2-1 TRBV27 ASSLYRESEQF
once TRBJ1-1 TRBV3-1/TRBV3-2 ASSLSTVRGTEAF
. TRBJ1-2 TRBV7-9 ASSGDRGPYGYT
. TRBJ1-5 TRBV18 ASSPPAGGGSNQPQH
. TRBJ1-5 TRBV5-5 ASSPLSGYQPQH
few TRBJ1-5 TRBV30 AWSVGGGNQPQH
. TRBJ1-2 TRBV5-6 ASRYTQTGGAPYT
once TRBJ2-5 TRBV20-1 SASTSGRSKTQY
. TRBJ1-1 TRBV3-1/TRBV3-2 ASSQGTLGGAEAF
. TRBJ2-7 TRBV7-2 ASRQLAGGRNEQY